This is a list of T cell receptor beta chains from one sample in a study of early T cells in non-severe SARS-CoV-2 infection. TCRdb recomputed calls from the 5' RACE reads with MiXCR, one row per CDR3 protein. The sample lists 65,000 to 75,000 distinct CDR3 sequences; more than 9% were seen once. The sequencing sample was made of whole blood. These receptors all come from an adult who was a healthcare worker with PCR-confirmed SARS-CoV-2 infection or an uninfected control (not recorded which). The conserved cysteine and the conserved F or W are not part of the CDR3 here. Each record gives: clone size, D gene, CDR3 length, V gene, J gene, CDR3 protein. D genes are given only for firm matches. Clone sizes are given selectively: once, few, many, or a class where the clone is expanded.

abundance: many
d_gene: -
len: 12
v_gene: TRBV20-1
j_gene: TRBJ2-3
CDR3aa: SARGPGPPDTQY

abundance: many
d_gene: -
len: 11
v_gene: TRBV29-1
j_gene: TRBJ2-7
CDR3aa: SVAGGQVYEQY

abundance: many
d_gene: -
len: 9
v_gene: TRBV29-1
j_gene: TRBJ2-5
CDR3aa: SVSVGATQY

abundance: -
d_gene: TRBD2
len: 16
v_gene: TRBV9
j_gene: TRBJ2-2
CDR3aa: ASSHYQLAGANTGELF

abundance: -
d_gene: -
len: 11
v_gene: TRBV18
j_gene: TRBJ2-7
CDR3aa: ASSPQYPYEQY

abundance: many
d_gene: -
len: 16
v_gene: TRBV7-9
j_gene: TRBJ2-3
CDR3aa: ASSSNRLPRGVADTQY

abundance: -
d_gene: -
len: 12
v_gene: TRBV3-1
j_gene: TRBJ2-3
CDR3aa: ASSQLGPRDTQY

abundance: many
d_gene: TRBD2
len: 13
v_gene: TRBV5-1
j_gene: TRBJ2-5
CDR3aa: ASSFGTSGPETQY

abundance: few
d_gene: TRBD2
len: 15
v_gene: TRBV7-3
j_gene: TRBJ2-2
CDR3aa: ASALPASGSIPRELF

abundance: many
d_gene: -
len: 13
v_gene: TRBV18
j_gene: TRBJ2-2
CDR3aa: ASSPLNSPSGELF

abundance: many
d_gene: -
len: 14
v_gene: TRBV30
j_gene: TRBJ2-1
CDR3aa: AWSVLIGGLHNEQF

abundance: many
d_gene: -
len: 9
v_gene: TRBV7-9
j_gene: TRBJ2-3
CDR3aa: ASSSTDTQY

abundance: many
d_gene: -
len: 10
v_gene: TRBV7-6
j_gene: TRBJ1-4
CDR3aa: ASSPGVGTAH

abundance: -
d_gene: -
len: 14
v_gene: TRBV5-6
j_gene: TRBJ2-3
CDR3aa: ASSLYGPVSTDTQY

abundance: many
d_gene: -
len: 13
v_gene: TRBV4-1
j_gene: TRBJ1-4
CDR3aa: ASSQPGRGREKLF

abundance: few
d_gene: TRBD2
len: 10
v_gene: TRBV29-1
j_gene: TRBJ2-5
CDR3aa: SVDMGGETQY

abundance: few
d_gene: TRBD2
len: 15
v_gene: TRBV2
j_gene: TRBJ2-1
CDR3aa: ASSQGGLAGASNEQF

abundance: -
d_gene: -
len: 11
v_gene: TRBV3-1
j_gene: TRBJ2-7
CDR3aa: ASSQVASVEQY

abundance: many
d_gene: TRBD1
len: 16
v_gene: TRBV11-2
j_gene: TRBJ2-6
CDR3aa: ASSWVRTGTNGANVLT

abundance: many
d_gene: TRBD2
len: 15
v_gene: TRBV5-4
j_gene: TRBJ2-1
CDR3aa: ASSLGGGAVSYNEQF

abundance: many
d_gene: -
len: 17
v_gene: TRBV21-1
j_gene: TRBJ2-6
CDR3aa: ASSKLAMDSLSGANVLT

abundance: few
d_gene: -
len: 10
v_gene: TRBV29-1
j_gene: TRBJ2-3
CDR3aa: SGLEVTDTQY

abundance: -
d_gene: -
len: 10
v_gene: TRBV3-1
j_gene: TRBJ2-1
CDR3aa: ASSQGDGGKF

abundance: many
d_gene: -
len: 9
v_gene: TRBV10-3
j_gene: TRBJ2-5
CDR3aa: AISEEETQY

abundance: many
d_gene: TRBD1
len: 12
v_gene: TRBV7-6
j_gene: TRBJ2-7
CDR3aa: ASSFGQGYYEQY

abundance: few
d_gene: TRBD1
len: 13
v_gene: TRBV14
j_gene: TRBJ1-6
CDR3aa: ASSQNRGPPSPLH

abundance: few
d_gene: -
len: 11
v_gene: TRBV30
j_gene: TRBJ1-1
CDR3aa: AWRGTPNTEAF

abundance: many
d_gene: -
len: 14
v_gene: TRBV6-5
j_gene: TRBJ1-6
CDR3aa: ASSYGTGSVDSPLH

abundance: -
d_gene: -
len: 11
v_gene: TRBV4-1
j_gene: TRBJ2-3
CDR3aa: ASSQVVADTQY

abundance: many
d_gene: -
len: 11
v_gene: TRBV29-1
j_gene: TRBJ1-2
CDR3aa: SVARDRSYGYT

abundance: many
d_gene: -
len: 12
v_gene: TRBV20-1
j_gene: TRBJ1-4
CDR3aa: SARRGATNEKLF

abundance: many
d_gene: TRBD2
len: 14
v_gene: TRBV18
j_gene: TRBJ2-7
CDR3aa: ASSPPTSGSSYEQY

abundance: few
d_gene: TRBD1
len: 10
v_gene: TRBV20-1
j_gene: TRBJ2-7
CDR3aa: SATGQGYEQY

abundance: few
d_gene: -
len: 14
v_gene: TRBV9
j_gene: TRBJ2-2
CDR3aa: ASSPGWAGNTGELF

abundance: -
d_gene: -
len: 12
v_gene: TRBV5-1
j_gene: TRBJ1-4
CDR3aa: ASSFNRMSEKLF

abundance: many
d_gene: -
len: 15
v_gene: TRBV11-3
j_gene: TRBJ1-3
CDR3aa: ASSPQQGSSPGNTIY

abundance: -
d_gene: -
len: 10
v_gene: TRBV6-1
j_gene: TRBJ2-7
CDR3aa: ASSGLTMEQY

abundance: -
d_gene: TRBD1
len: 13
v_gene: TRBV5-1
j_gene: TRBJ2-2
CDR3aa: ASSVGQALVGELF

abundance: few
d_gene: -
len: 13
v_gene: TRBV27
j_gene: TRBJ1-2
CDR3aa: ASSPHVRSNYGYT

abundance: many
d_gene: -
len: 13
v_gene: TRBV12-3/TRBV12-4
j_gene: TRBJ2-1
CDR3aa: ASSFSGSDYNEQF

abundance: many
d_gene: -
len: 13
v_gene: TRBV6-5
j_gene: TRBJ2-7
CDR3aa: ASSYSSGTHYEQY

abundance: -
d_gene: TRBD1
len: 13
v_gene: TRBV10-3
j_gene: TRBJ1-1
CDR3aa: AISQYQGAGTEAF

abundance: -
d_gene: -
len: 10
v_gene: TRBV2
j_gene: TRBJ2-1
CDR3aa: ASSDYYNEQF

abundance: many
d_gene: TRBD1
len: 12
v_gene: TRBV5-1
j_gene: TRBJ2-5
CDR3aa: ASSFGTGPGTQY

abundance: -
d_gene: TRBD1
len: 13
v_gene: TRBV3-1
j_gene: TRBJ2-4
CDR3aa: ASSQEGTAKNIQY

abundance: many
d_gene: TRBD2
len: 13
v_gene: TRBV5-1
j_gene: TRBJ2-3
CDR3aa: ASRPTSGGTDTQY

abundance: many
d_gene: -
len: 14
v_gene: TRBV28
j_gene: TRBJ1-3
CDR3aa: ASSLSRPNSGNTIY

abundance: many
d_gene: TRBD1
len: 10
v_gene: TRBV29-1
j_gene: TRBJ2-1
CDR3aa: SAGDRVDEQF

abundance: -
d_gene: -
len: 13
v_gene: TRBV27
j_gene: TRBJ2-1
CDR3aa: ASSLRLGVGNEQF

abundance: few
d_gene: -
len: 16
v_gene: TRBV12-5
j_gene: TRBJ2-7
CDR3aa: ASGFRTGNRDSSYEQY

abundance: -
d_gene: TRBD2
len: 13
v_gene: TRBV5-1
j_gene: TRBJ2-5
CDR3aa: ASSLVAGAGGTQY

abundance: -
d_gene: -
len: 14
v_gene: TRBV5-1
j_gene: TRBJ1-3
CDR3aa: ASSLARAGPGNTIY